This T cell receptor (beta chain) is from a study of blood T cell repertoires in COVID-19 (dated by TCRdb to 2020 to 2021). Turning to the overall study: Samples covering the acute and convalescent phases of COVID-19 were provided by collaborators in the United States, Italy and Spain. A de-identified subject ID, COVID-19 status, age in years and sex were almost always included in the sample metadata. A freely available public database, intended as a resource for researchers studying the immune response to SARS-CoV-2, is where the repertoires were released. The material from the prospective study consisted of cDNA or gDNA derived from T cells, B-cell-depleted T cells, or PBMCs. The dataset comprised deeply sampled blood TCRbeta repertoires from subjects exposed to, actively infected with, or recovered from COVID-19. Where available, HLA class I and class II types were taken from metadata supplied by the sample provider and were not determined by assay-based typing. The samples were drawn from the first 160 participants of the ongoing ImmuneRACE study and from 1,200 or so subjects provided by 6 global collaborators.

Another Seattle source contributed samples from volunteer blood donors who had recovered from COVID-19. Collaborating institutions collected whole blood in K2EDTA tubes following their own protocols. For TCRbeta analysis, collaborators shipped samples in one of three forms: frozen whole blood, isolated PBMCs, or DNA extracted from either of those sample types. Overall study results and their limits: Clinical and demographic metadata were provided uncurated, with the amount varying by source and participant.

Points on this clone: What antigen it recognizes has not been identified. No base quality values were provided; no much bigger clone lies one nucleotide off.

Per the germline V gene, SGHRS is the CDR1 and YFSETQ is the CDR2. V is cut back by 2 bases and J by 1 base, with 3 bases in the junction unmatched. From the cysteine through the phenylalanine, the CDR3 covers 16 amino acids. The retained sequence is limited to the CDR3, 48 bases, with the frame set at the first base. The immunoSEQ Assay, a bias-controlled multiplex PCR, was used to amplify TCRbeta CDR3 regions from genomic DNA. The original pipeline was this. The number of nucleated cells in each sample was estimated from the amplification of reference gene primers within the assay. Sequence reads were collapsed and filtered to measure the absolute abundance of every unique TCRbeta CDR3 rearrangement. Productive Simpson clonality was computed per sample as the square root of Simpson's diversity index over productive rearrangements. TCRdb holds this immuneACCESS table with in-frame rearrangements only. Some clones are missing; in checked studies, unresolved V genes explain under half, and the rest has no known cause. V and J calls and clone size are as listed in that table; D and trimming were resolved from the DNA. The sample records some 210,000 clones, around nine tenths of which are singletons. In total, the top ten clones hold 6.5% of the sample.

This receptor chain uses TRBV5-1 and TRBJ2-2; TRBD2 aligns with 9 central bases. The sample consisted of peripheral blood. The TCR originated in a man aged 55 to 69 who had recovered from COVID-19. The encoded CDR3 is CASSFIAGENTGELFF. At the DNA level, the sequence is TGCGCCAGCAGCTTTATAGCGGGAGAGAACACCGGGGAGCTGTTTTTT.